These 20 T cell receptor beta chains were all obtained from the same sample, sequenced in a study of blood T cell repertoires in COVID-19. Here immunoSEQ multiplex PCR was the method, and the copy in TCRdb shows in-frame clones only, minus some. The sample holds about 68,000 clones; around 90% are singletons and the top ten take 7.3%. Sequencing was done on a sample of peripheral blood. These receptors were collected from a man aged 35 to 55 with COVID-19, enrolled during active disease.

The CDR3 loop reads CASASGQDPPAGANVLTF. CDR3 sequence (DNA): TGTGCCAGCGCTTCCGGACAGGATCCCCCCGCTGGGGCCAACGTCCTGACTTTC. The chain recombines TRBV2 with TRBJ2-6, with 7 bases fitting TRBD1. Germline CDR1 is SNHLY and CDR2 is FYNNEI. The CDR3 is 18 residues long. J gave up 2 bases and V 8 bases, and 15 bases lay outside the gene matches. Full variable domain (missing parts from reference TRBV2 and TRBJ2-6): EPEVTQTPSHQVTQMGQEVILRCVPISNHLYFYWYRQILGQKVEFLVSFYNNEISEKSEIFDDQFSVERPDGSNFTLKIRSTKLEDSAMYFCASASGQDPPAGANVLTFGAGSRLTVL.

The chain employs TRBV19 and TRBJ2-3; possibly TRBD1 for D (6 bases). Germline values: CDR1 LNHDA, CDR2 SQIVND (reference sequence). The ends were cut back, 4 bases at V and 0 bases at J, with 14 bases in the middle. The CDR3 is made up of 16 amino acids. This chain's CDR3 is CASSKNRDTSTDTQYF. CDR3 DNA: TGTGCCAGTAGTAAAAACCGGGACACGAGCACAGATACGCAGTATTTT. Based on the CDR3 plus reference TRBV19 and TRBJ2-3, the full variable domain is DGGITQSPKYLFRKEGQNVTLSCEQNLNHDAMYWYRQDPGQGLRLIYYSQIVNDFQKGDIAEGYSVSREKKESFPLTVTSAQKNPTAFYLCASSKNRDTSTDTQYFGPGTRLTVL.

The V gene is TRBV19, the J gene TRBJ2-3; 13 nucleotides align to TRBD2. This CDR3 is 15 amino acids long. Germline trimming cut 7 bases from V and 4 bases from J; bases unmatched to any gene: 5. The germline V gene has CDR1 LNHDA and CDR2 SQIVND (reference sequence). The CDR3 protein is CASIRTSGGPDTQYF. In nucleotides, the CDR3 is TGTGCCAGTATCAGGACTAGCGGGGGCCCAGATACGCAGTATTTT.

The chain employs TRBV5-6 and TRBJ2-7; 7 positions match TRBD1. V lost 6 bases to trimming and J lost 0 bases; unmatched junction nucleotides: 6. CDR1 SGHDT and CDR2 YYEEEE come from the germline V gene. The CDR3 has 14 residues. CDR3 in DNA: TGTGCCAGCACGCATACAGGGGACTCCTACGAGCAGTACTTC. This encodes CASTHTGDSYEQYF.

The J gene is TRBJ1-2, the V gene TRBV18; 9 nucleotides align to TRBD1. V gave up 1 base and J gave up 7 bases; unmatched junction bases: 7. The CDR3 length is 15 residues. Germline assignment: CDR1 KGHSH and CDR2 LQKENI. The CDR3, as DNA: TGTGCCAGCTCACCACGGGACAGGGAATTTGCTGGCTACACCTTC. Its translation is CASSPRDREFAGYTF. The variable domain in full, with the rest retrieved from reference TRBV18 and TRBJ1-2, is NAGVMQNPRHLVRRRGQEARLRCSPMKGHSHVYWYRQLPEEGLKFMVYLQKENIIDESGMPKERFSAEFPKEGPSILRIQQVVRGDSAAYFCASSPRDREFAGYTFGSGTRLTVV.

This sequence joins TRBV5-8 and TRBJ1-5; tentative D call: TRBD1 (5 bases). Trimming cost V 2 bases and J 1 base, with 13 bases left between them. The CDR3 has 16 residues. Germline V gene sequence: CDR1 SGHTS, CDR2 YDEGEE. CDR3 region: CASSLTRQGSNQPQHF. CDR3 DNA sequence: TGTGCCAGCAGCTTAACCCGGCAGGGAAGCAATCAGCCCCAGCATTTT.

V usage is TRBV30 and J usage is TRBJ1-6; D gene ambiguous. The V gene lost 3 bases and the J gene lost 9 bases, with 9 bases spanning the gap. Germline-derived CDR1 and CDR2 are GTSNPN and SVGIG (reference sequence). CDR3 size: 12 residues. In nucleotides, the CDR3 is TGTGCCTGGAGAAGTCTAGGTTCACCCCTCCACTTT. Translation: CAWRSLGSPLHF.

The J gene is TRBJ1-2, the V gene TRBV29-1; tentatively, D is TRBD1 (6 bases). There are 13 residues in the CDR3. The V and J ends lost 7 bases and 0 bases respectively, with 12 bases between them. Looked up from germline, CDR1 is SQVTM and CDR2 is ANQGSEA. CDR3 in DNA: TGCAGCGCCCGACAGGCAGCTAACTATGGCTACACCTTC. It specifies CSARQAANYGYTF.

The V call is TRBV4-1, the J call TRBJ2-5; 11 nucleotides align to TRBD2. Trimming cost V 7 bases and J 1 base; bases outside gene matches: 2. Germline lookup yields CDR1 MGHRA and CDR2 YSYEKL. This CDR3 has 14 residues. The CDR3 here is CASTLAGGQETQYF. The CDR3 nucleotides read TGCGCCAGCACTCTAGCGGGGGGCCAAGAGACCCAGTACTTC.

The chain employs TRBV7-6 and TRBJ2-2; 7 nucleotides line up with TRBD2. The CDR3 totals 15 residues. From germline, CDR1 is SGHVS and CDR2 FNYEAQ. V lost 1 base, J lost 2 bases, and 1 base stayed unmatched. The CDR3 DNA reads TGTGCCAGCAGCTTAGGCGGGGGTAACACCGGGGAGCTGTTTTTT. Translating gives CASSLGGGNTGELFF. Together with reference TRBV7-6 and TRBJ2-2, the CDR3 gives the full variable domain: GAGVSQSPRYKVTKRGQDVALRCDPISGHVSLYWYRQALGQGPEFLTYFNYEAQQDKSGLPNDRFSAERPEGSISTLTIQRTEQRDSAMYRCASSLGGGNTGELFFGEGSRLTVL.

The V call is TRBV6-5, the J call TRBJ2-3; tentative D call: TRBD1 (5 bases). Germline CDR1 reads MNHEY; CDR2 reads SVGAGI. This CDR3 region has 15 residues. V was cut by 7 bases and J by 5 bases, with 19 bases left in between. In nucleotides, the CDR3 is TGTGCCAGCATAACAGGTGGCAGGGTTTTAGATACGCAGTATTTT. Amino acids: CASITGGRVLDTQYF.

The chain carries TRBV3-1 (or the pseudogene TRBV3-2) and TRBJ2-3; D may be TRBD1 (6 bases). Germline values: CDR1 LGHDT, CDR2 YNNKEL (reference sequence). V was cut by 4 bases and J by 3 bases, with 11 bases left in between. The CDR3 has 14 amino acids. The CDR3 DNA sequence: TGTGCCAGCAGCCCGGTGACAGGTACAGATACGCAGTATTTT. Protein: CASSPVTGTDTQYF.

This clone was counted only a few times. The chain is built from TRBV2 and TRBJ1-5, with 7 bases identical to TRBD1. Losses at the gene ends were 6 bases for V and 2 bases for J; bases not matched to a gene: 7. Germline-derived CDR1 and CDR2 are SNHLY and FYNNEI. CDR3 length: 15 amino acids. CDR3 residues: CASRLRDRRNQPQHF. The CDR3 DNA is TGTGCCAGCAGACTCCGGGACAGACGCAATCAGCCCCAGCATTTT.

V usage is TRBV10-2 and J usage is TRBJ2-5, with a weak D call TRBD2 (6 bases). CDR3 length: 18 amino acids. Germline-derived CDR1 and CDR2 are WSHSY and SAAADI. V was trimmed by 3 bases and J by 1 base, leaving 21 bases between them. The CDR3 DNA reads TGCGCCAGCAGTGAATTGGTTCCTTTGCGGGGAAGCCAAGAGACCCAGTACTTC. Its translation is CASSELVPLRGSQETQYF.

The chain carries TRBV19 and TRBJ2-2; 7 bases are shared with TRBD1. CDR1 and CDR2 (germline): LNHDA, SQIVND (reference sequence). The CDR3 is 14 amino acids. After removal of 6 bases from V and 3 bases from J, the junction contained 4 bases not matched to a gene. The CDR3: CASRPGQDTGELFF. The CDR3 DNA reads TGTGCCAGTAGACCCGGACAGGACACCGGGGAGCTGTTTTTT. The whole variable domain, filled in from reference TRBV19 and TRBJ2-2, reads DGGITQSPKYLFRKEGQNVTLSCEQNLNHDAMYWYRQDPGQGLRLIYYSQIVNDFQKGDIAEGYSVSREKKESFPLTVTSAQKNPTAFYLCASRPGQDTGELFFGEGSRLTVL.

The chain joins TRBV11-3 to TRBJ2-7, with D perhaps matching TRBD2 (7 bases). This CDR3 contains 17 residues. Per the germline V gene, CDR1 is SGHNT and CDR2 is YENEEA. V was trimmed by 2 bases and J by 0 bases, leaving 17 bases between them. CDR3: CASSLSRAGASSYEQYF. The CDR3 DNA sequence: TGTGCCAGCAGCTTAAGTAGGGCGGGGGCTAGCTCCTACGAGCAGTACTTC.

This clone is a singleton in its sample. CDR3 sequence reads: CASRTGGGSGANVLTF. CDR3 bases: TGTGCCAGCCGGACAGGGGGTGGCTCTGGGGCCAACGTCCTGACTTTC. This chain uses TRBV19 with TRBJ2-6; TRBD1 matches 10 bases. The CDR3 is 16 amino acids. Germline trimming cut 9 bases from V and 0 bases from J; bases unmatched to any gene: 5. Germline V gene lookup returns CDR1 LNHDA and CDR2 SQIVND (reference sequence).

This clone came up a few times. The chain recombines TRBV2 with TRBJ2-1, with 7 bases identical to TRBD2. Germline V CDR1 and CDR2: SNHLY, FYNNEI. CDR3 length: 14 residues. After removal of 4 bases from V and 3 bases from J, the junction contained 3 bases not matched to a gene. CDR3 region: CASSGASGYNEQFF. DNA of the CDR3: TGTGCCAGCAGTGGAGCTAGCGGCTACAATGAGCAGTTCTTC. The complete variable domain, with remaining parts taken from reference TRBV2 and TRBJ2-1, reads EPEVTQTPSHQVTQMGQEVILRCVPISNHLYFYWYRQILGQKVEFLVSFYNNEISEKSEIFDDQFSVERPDGSNFTLKIRSTKLEDSAMYFCASSGASGYNEQFFGPGTRLTVL.

This sequence joins TRBV9 and TRBJ2-5; 7 bases line up with TRBD2. Germline CDR1 is SGDLS and CDR2 is YYNGEE. This CDR3 has 16 residues. The V segment lost 1 base and the J segment 1 base; nucleotides outside the gene matches: 7. The CDR3 loop reads CASSVSPAGLQETQYF. CDR3 DNA: TGTGCCAGCAGCGTAAGTCCAGCGGGGCTCCAAGAGACCCAGTACTTC. Together with reference TRBV9 and TRBJ2-5, the CDR3 gives the full variable domain: DSGVTQTPKHLITATGQRVTLRCSPRSGDLSVYWYQQSLDQGLQFLIQYYNGEERAKGNILERFSAQQFPDLHSELNLSSLELGDSALYFCASSVSPAGLQETQYFGPGTRLLVL.

The rearrangement links TRBV6-6 to TRBJ1-4, with D possibly being TRBD1 (5 bases). The ends were cut back, 2 bases at V and 11 bases at J, with 18 bases in the middle. The germline CDR1 and CDR2 sequences are MNHNY and SVGAGI (reference sequence). This CDR3 contains 15 residues. The CDR3 sequence is CASSYRGREEGKLFF. The CDR3 DNA follows: TGTGCCAGCAGTTACCGCGGCAGGGAGGAGGGTAAACTGTTTTTT.